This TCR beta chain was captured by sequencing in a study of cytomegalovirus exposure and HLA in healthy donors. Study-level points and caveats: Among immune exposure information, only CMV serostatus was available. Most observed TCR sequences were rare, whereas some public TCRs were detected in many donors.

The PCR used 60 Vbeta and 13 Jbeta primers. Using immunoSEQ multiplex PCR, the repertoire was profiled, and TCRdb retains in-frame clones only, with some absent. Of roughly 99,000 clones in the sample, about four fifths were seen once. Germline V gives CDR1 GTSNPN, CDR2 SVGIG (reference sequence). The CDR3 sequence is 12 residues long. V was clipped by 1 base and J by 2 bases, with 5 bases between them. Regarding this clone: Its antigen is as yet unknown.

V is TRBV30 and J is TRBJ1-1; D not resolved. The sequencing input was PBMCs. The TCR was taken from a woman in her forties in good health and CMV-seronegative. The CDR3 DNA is TGTGCCTGGAGTGGCGGTAACACTGAAGCTTTCTTT. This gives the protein CAWSGGNTEAFF.